This T cell receptor (beta chain) is from a study of a mutant IDH1 vaccine in newly diagnosed glioma. Germline assignment: CDR1 SGHRS and CDR2 YFSETQ. V trimming: 2 bases; J trimming: 1 base; junction bases outside the gene matches: 2. The CDR3 spans 14 residues. The protocol was immunoSEQ multiplex PCR, while the TCRdb copy is restricted to in-frame clones and leaves out a portion. The table includes tens of thousands of clones, approximately 80% detected once. Time point reported: week 47, end of study. Vaccine doses each comprised 300 ug of mutant IDH1 20-mer peptide, with topical imiquimod. In the case of this clone: Antigen: not known. The sample contains more than one DNA sequence encoding this CDR3.

The chain has TRBV5-1 and TRBJ2-7; 8 bases are shared with TRBD1. Sequenced here: PBMCs, sampled from a glioma patient whose treatment included an IDH1 peptide vaccine. The receptor was derived from a man younger than 35 with glioma. Some clones in this sample may be carry-over from other donors' samples. The CDR3 protein is CASSFGTGSYEQYF. CDR3 DNA: TGCGCCAGCAGCTTTGGGACAGGATCCTACGAGCAGTACTTC.